This TCR beta chain is from a study of blood T cell repertoires in COVID-19. Generated by immunoSEQ multiplex PCR, the TCRdb table keeps only in-frame clones and is missing some. The sample carries approximately 300,000 clones, approximately 83% recorded once. The CDR3 runs to 16 residues. The source of this sequence is a person aged 70 to 85 with COVID-19, enrolled during active disease. Sequencing used peripheral blood. V is TRBV21-1 and J is TRBJ1-3; the table's D call of TRBD1 was not tested on the DNA. TRBV21-1 is a documented pseudogene. The CDR3 sequence is CASSKGQAPSGNTIYF. In DNA form, the CDR3 reads TGTGCCAGCAGCAAAGGACAGGCCCCCTCTGGAAACACCATATATTTT.